This record covers a single TCR beta chain. What it binds is unknown. Researchers ran the PCR with 60 Vbeta and 13 Jbeta primers. TCRdb's table, derived via immunoSEQ multiplex PCR, lists solely in-frame clones and lacks some. In the table there are 150,000 to 200,000 clones, around nine tenths of which are singletons. The data belong to a study of cytomegalovirus exposure and HLA in healthy donors. The germline CDR1 and CDR2 sequences are KGHSH and LQKENI. The CDR3 consists of 14 residues. V was pared by 2 bases and J by 4 bases, with 9 bases between. General study findings and limits: A later analysis found TCR association rates differed by HLA locus, highest for DRB1 and lowest for HLA-C.

The chain joins TRBV18 to TRBJ2-1, with a possible D match to TRBD2 (6 bases). Material: PBMCs. The sequence was obtained from a woman aged 18 to 35 in good health and CMV-seronegative. In DNA form, the CDR3 reads TGTGCCAGCTCACCAAGGGAGGCTTACAATGAGCAGTTCTTC. It encodes CASSPREAYNEQFF.